The subject of this entry is one T cell receptor beta chain. Its antigen is still unknown. The record has no base qualities; no much larger clone is one base away. On a MiSeq, deep resolution sequencing aimed for a depth between 1 in 1 million and 1 in 200,000 T cells, with each clonotype covered approximately 10x on average. TCR beta libraries were generated with the immunoSEQ hsTCRB Kit. The paper's data handling went like this. ImmunoSEQ Data Assistant and ImmunoSEQ Analyzer were used for data analysis, and V, D and J genes were assigned according to IMGT definitions. Clonality, with values ranging from 0 to 1, was calculated as one minus the normalized Shannon entropy of productive rearrangement frequencies. Only overrepresented clonotypes making up at least 0.05% of each patient's repertoire were included in the public clonotype analysis. Approximately 13 age-matched healthy donor repertoires from immuneACCESS served as clonality controls. TCRdb limited this immuneACCESS table to in-frame rearrangements with V and J called. A share of clones is missing; checked studies link under half to unresolved V genes, and the rest is unexplained. The DNA gave D and trimming, while V, J and clone size come from that table. The sample has under 150,000 clones on record, 91% of them singletons. The ten largest clonotypes hold approximately 11% of the sample.

The meaning of the sample's time point label: 12 months on ibrutinib. For TCR beta library preparation, 2 to 2.5 micrograms of genomic DNA were isolated from cryopreserved PBMCs. Longitudinal blood samples from CLL patients on ibrutinib monotherapy underwent high-throughput TCR beta sequencing. The patients took part in an open-label, single-center phase 2 trial of ibrutinib monotherapy. The data are from a study of cytotoxic CD8 clonotypes in ibrutinib-treated CLL (dated by TCRdb to 2020 to 2022). At the level of the whole study: In this cohort, approximately 14 patients were treatment-naive and under 13 were relapsed/refractory, while fewer than 18 had unmutated IGHV. Response samples were taken after a median of 12 months on treatment, ranging from 6 to 36 months. Cryopreserved peripheral blood mononuclear cells were obtained before treatment, at response, and at either sustained remission or disease progression. Samples averaged approximately 250,000 productive templates and around 91,000 productive rearrangements. All remission and progressive disease samples were collected while patients were still receiving ibrutinib. Responses were partial in 25 or so patients and complete in 2; after median around 65 months follow-up, roughly 15 stayed in remission and some twelve progressed. Longitudinal samples were obtainable from about 30% of the roughly 86 participants in the trial. Paper-wide results and their limitations: Baseline clonality exceeded that of age-matched healthy donors and correlated strongly with circulating CD8+ T-cell counts. Sampling times were not matched between patients in sustained remission and patients whose disease was progressing, and lymph node repertoires were not examined. Clonality rose at ibrutinib response, remained stable during sustained remission, and dropped back toward baseline at progression. Public clonotypes were rare and either contracted or stayed stable during treatment, and the rise in clonality at ibrutinib response reflected the expansion of private clonotypes.

The germline V gene sets CDR1 to SGHAT and CDR2 to FQNNGV. From its cysteine to its phenylalanine, the CDR3 spans 13 amino acids. Solely the CDR3 DNA is kept, with 39 bases framed from the first base. V sheds 5 bases and J sheds 7 bases, leaving 14 bases between their ends. Sequenced material: PBMCs, taken after 12 months of ibrutinib treatment. This clonotype was sampled from a human donor with chronic lymphocytic leukemia. The chain is assembled from TRBV11-2 and TRBJ1-1; TRBD1 is a weak D gene call, 6 bases matching. The CDR3 loop reads CASSPRQGFEAFF. The DNA reads as follows: TGTGCCAGCAGCCCCCGCCAGGGGTTTGAAGCTTTCTTT.